The present T cell receptor beta chain was sequenced within a study of blood T cells in healthy people across ages. Comments on this clonotype: Its target is unknown.

Broader study findings: Researchers report that TCR beta diversity correlated strongly with naive T cell percentage.

Isolation of PBMCs gave at least 6 million cells per sample. The CDR3 sequence is 14 residues long. Germline-derived CDR1 and CDR2 are MNHEY and SMNVEV (reference sequence). Using a J-beta primer mix together with a sample-barcoded 5' primer, a second PCR was run for roughly 6 to 12 cycles. A single record per CDR3 protein comes from TCRdb applying MiXCR to the 5' RACE reads. The sample has roughly 800,000 distinct CDR3 sequences; 58% are singletons. The sequenced sample was blood. V and J are TRBV27 and TRBJ2-1; possibly TRBD2 for D (6 bases). The J call could be wrong; TRBJ2-7 is a better fit for the DNA end. The sequence came from a young man in good health. The CDR3 loop reads CASSVVGGSYEQYF. CDR3 DNA: TGTGCCAGCAGTGTAGTGGGGGGAAGTTACGAGCAGTACTTC.